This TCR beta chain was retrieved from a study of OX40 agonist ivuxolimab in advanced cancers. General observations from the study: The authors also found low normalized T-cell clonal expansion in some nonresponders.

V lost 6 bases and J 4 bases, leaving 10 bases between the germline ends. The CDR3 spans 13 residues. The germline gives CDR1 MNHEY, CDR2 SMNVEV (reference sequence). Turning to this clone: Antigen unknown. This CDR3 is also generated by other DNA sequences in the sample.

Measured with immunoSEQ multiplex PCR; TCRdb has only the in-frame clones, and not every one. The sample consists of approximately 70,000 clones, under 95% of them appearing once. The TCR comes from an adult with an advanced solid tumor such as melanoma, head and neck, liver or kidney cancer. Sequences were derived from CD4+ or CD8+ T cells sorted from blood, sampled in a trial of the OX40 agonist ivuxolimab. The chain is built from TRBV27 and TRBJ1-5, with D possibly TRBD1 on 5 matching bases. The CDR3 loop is CASRQGSNQPQHF. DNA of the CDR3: TGTGCCAGCAGGCAGGGATCTAATCAGCCCCAGCATTTT.